This TCR beta chain emerged from a study of CD8+ T cells in alopecia areata. In the study overall: Severity scoring for treated patients was based on the percentage of affected scalp area.

The CDR3 runs to 16 residues. Germline V gives CDR1 SGDLS, CDR2 YYNGEE. The V gene end was trimmed by 2 bases and the J gene end by 2 bases; junction bases not matched to a gene: 3. Treatment in this sample: oral pan-JAK inhibitor, 5-10 mg twice daily. cDNA prepared by RNA extraction and subsequent reverse transcription served as the template for sequencing. The assay was immunoSEQ multiplex PCR, and TCRdb's table has in-frame clones only and misses some. The repertoire includes about 250,000 clones, about 60% of them detected once, and about 0.89% sits in the top ten. The TCR originated in a human donor with alopecia areata. The gene calls are TRBV9 and TRBJ2-5, with 13 positions matching TRBD2. The sequencing used CD4+ T cells sorted from blood, collected at approximately week 52, from a patient treated with tofacitinib. The CDR3 DNA is TGTGCCAGCAGCGTTCCGGGACTAGCGGGGCAAGAGACCCAGTACTTC. It is translated as CASSVPGLAGQETQYF.